This TCR beta chain was observed in a study of T cells after yellow fever vaccination. Whole-study results and caveats: Boosting was followed by the reappearance of most primary-vaccination clones (about 96% CD4, 88% CD8). Compared with primary, the secondary response was weaker and peaked at day 5, not 15.

In regard to this clonotype: As yet, its antigen is unknown.

TCRdb fed the 5' RACE reads into MiXCR, producing one record per CDR3 protein. This sample has 160,000 or so distinct CDR3 sequences, with 6.5% to 8.5% found just once. V shed 4 bases and J 8 bases; nucleotides not matched to a gene: 6. The CDR3 contains 12 residues. CDR1 is DFQATT and CDR2 is SNEGSKA in the germline V gene (reference sequence). This receptor was identified in a man aged 18 to 30 who received the YFV17D yellow fever vaccine. This specimen was CD4+ T cells sorted from PBMCs, taken about 5 days after the first yellow fever vaccination. This chain connects TRBV20-1 to TRBJ1-2; 8 positions agree with TRBD1. CDR3 nucleotides: TGCAGTGCTATCCAGGACAGGGCGGGCTACACCTTC. Translating gives CSAIQDRAGYTF.